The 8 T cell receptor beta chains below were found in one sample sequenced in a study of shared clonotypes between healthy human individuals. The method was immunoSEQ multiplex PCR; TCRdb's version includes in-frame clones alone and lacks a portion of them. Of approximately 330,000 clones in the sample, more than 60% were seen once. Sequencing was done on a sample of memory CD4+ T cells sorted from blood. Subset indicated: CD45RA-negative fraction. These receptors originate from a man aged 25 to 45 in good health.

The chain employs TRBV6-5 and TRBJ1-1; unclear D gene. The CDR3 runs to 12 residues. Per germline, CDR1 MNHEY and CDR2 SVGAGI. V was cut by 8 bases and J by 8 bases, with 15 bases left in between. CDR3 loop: CASVSWGGEAFF. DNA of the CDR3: TGTGCCAGCGTAAGTTGGGGAGGCGAAGCTTTCTTT.

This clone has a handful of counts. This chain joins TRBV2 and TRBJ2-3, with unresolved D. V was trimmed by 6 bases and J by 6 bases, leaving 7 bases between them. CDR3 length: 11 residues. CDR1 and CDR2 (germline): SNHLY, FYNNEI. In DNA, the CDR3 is TGTGCCAGCAGGTACTTTGATACGCAGTATTTT. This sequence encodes CASRYFDTQYF.

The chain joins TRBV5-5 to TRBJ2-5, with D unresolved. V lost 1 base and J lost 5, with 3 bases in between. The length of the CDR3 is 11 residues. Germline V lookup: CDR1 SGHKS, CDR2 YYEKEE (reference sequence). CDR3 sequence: CASSLFETQYF. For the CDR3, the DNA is TGTGCCAGCAGCTTGTTCGAGACCCAGTACTTC.

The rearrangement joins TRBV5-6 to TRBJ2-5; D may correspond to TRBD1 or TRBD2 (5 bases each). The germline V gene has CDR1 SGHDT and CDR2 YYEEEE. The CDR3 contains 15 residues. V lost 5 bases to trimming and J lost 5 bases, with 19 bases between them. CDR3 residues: CASRTGTLKMETQYF. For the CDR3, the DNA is TGTGCCAGCAGGACCGGGACCCTTAAGATGGAGACCCAGTACTTC.

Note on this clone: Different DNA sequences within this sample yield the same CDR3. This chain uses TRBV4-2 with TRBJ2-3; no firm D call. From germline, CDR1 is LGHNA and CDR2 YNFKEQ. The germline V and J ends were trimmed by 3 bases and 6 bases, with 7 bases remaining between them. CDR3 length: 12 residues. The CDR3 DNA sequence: TGTGCCAGCAGCCAGGACCTGGATACGCAGTATTTT. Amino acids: CASSQDLDTQYF.

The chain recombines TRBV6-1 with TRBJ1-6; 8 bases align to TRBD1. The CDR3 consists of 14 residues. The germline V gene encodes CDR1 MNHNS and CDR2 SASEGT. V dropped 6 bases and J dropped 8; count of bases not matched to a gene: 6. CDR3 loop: CASRKGQADSPLHF. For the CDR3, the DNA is TGTGCCAGCAGGAAGGGACAGGCGGATTCACCCCTCCACTTT.

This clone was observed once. CDR3 nucleotide sequence: TGTGCCAGCAGCGTAGAAACCAGGGGGATCACAGATACGCAGTATTTT. This sequence encodes CASSVETRGITDTQYF. This chain links TRBV9 with TRBJ2-3; 7 bases line up with TRBD1. The V and J ends lost 0 bases and 2 bases, in that order; junction bases with no gene match: 6. The germline CDR1 and CDR2 sequences are SGDLS and YYNGEE. The CDR3 runs 16 residues.

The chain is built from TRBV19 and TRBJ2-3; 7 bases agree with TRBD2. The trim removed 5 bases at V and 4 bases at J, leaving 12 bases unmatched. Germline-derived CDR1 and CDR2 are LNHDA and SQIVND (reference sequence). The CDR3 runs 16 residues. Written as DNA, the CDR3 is TGTGCCAGTAGTCGAGGACTAGTCGGGGGATCAGATACGCAGTATTTT. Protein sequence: CASSRGLVGGSDTQYF.